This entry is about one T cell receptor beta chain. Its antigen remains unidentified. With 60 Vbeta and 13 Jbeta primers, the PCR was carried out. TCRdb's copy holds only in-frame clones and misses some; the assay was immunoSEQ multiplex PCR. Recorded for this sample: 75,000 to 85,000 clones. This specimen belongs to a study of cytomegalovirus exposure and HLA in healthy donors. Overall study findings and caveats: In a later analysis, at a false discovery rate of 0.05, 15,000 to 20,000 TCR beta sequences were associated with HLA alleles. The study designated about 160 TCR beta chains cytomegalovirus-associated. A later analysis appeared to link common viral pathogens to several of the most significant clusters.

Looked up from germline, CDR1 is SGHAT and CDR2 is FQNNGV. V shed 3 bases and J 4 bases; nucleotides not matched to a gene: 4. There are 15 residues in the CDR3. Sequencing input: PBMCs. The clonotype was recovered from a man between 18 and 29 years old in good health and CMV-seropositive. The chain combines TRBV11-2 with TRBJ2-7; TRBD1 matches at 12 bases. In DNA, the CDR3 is TGTGCCAGCAGCTTCGGGACAGGGGGCTTTTACGAGCAGTACTTC. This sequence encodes CASSFGTGGFYEQYF.